The 32 T cell receptor beta chains in this list originate from one sample, sequenced in a study of blood T cells in healthy people across ages. Using a J-beta primer mix together with a sample-barcoded 5' primer, a second PCR was run for about 6 to 11 cycles. A single record per CDR3 protein comes from TCRdb applying MiXCR to the 5' RACE reads. Of around 1.5 million distinct CDR3 sequences in the sample, about 43% are singletons; the top ten hold 7.9%. Sample: blood. These receptors were collected from a young woman in good health.

This clonotype was counted only a few times. The rearrangement uses TRBV20-1 and TRBJ2-7, with 11 bases that match TRBD2. With V trimmed by 4 bases and J by 5 bases, 10 bases remained unmatched. In germline, CDR1 is DFQATT, CDR2 SNEGSKA (reference sequence). CDR3 length: 15 residues. The chain's CDR3 is CSATPGTSGRHEQYF. DNA for the CDR3: TGCAGTGCTACCCCGGGTACTAGCGGGAGACACGAGCAGTACTTC.

The rearrangement joins TRBV4-1 to TRBJ1-6, with unresolved D. The CDR3 is made up of 15 amino acids. Per germline, CDR1 MGHRA and CDR2 YSYEKL. Trimming stripped 3 bases from V and 5 bases from J, with 11 bases between. CDR3 in DNA: TGCGCCAGCAGCCAGGCGGACTCAAATAATTCACCCCTCCACTTT. This translates into CASSQADSNNSPLHF.

The V call is TRBV7-9, the J call TRBJ2-1; D uncertain. The DNA end favors TRBJ2-7, so the J call may be wrong. Germline assignment: CDR1 SEHNR and CDR2 FQNEAQ (reference sequence). This CDR3 comprises 14 residues. The CDR3 DNA is TGTGCCAGCAGCTTCGAGGTCTCCTACAATGAGCAGTACTTC. Its translation is CASSFEVSYNEQYF.

The sample holds a few counts of this clonotype. This chain uses TRBV27 with TRBJ2-7; D may be TRBD2 (6 bases). Germline CDR1 MNHEY, CDR2 SMNVEV (reference sequence). The CDR3 runs 14 residues. V was pared by 2 bases and J by 3 bases, with 11 bases between. The CDR3 bases are TGTGCCAGCAGTTTAGGACTGGAGGGCTACGAGCAGTACTTC. This sequence encodes CASSLGLEGYEQYF.

With regard to this clonotype: A junction boundary mismatches the germline segment, possibly from a read error. This rearrangement joins TRBV28 to TRBJ1-6, with a weak D call TRBD1 (5 bases). Germline V gene lookup returns CDR1 MDHEN and CDR2 SYDVKM. The CDR3 sequence is 14 residues long. The CDR3 loop reads CASTDGGNKSPLHF. As DNA, the CDR3 is TGTGCCAGCACCGATGGGGGTAATAAGTCACCCCTCCACTTT.

V is TRBV3-1 and J is TRBJ2-5, with D perhaps matching TRBD2 (6 bases). Between the trimmed V and J ends, which lost 0 bases and 4 bases, there was a span of 18 bases. This CDR3 has 17 residues. The germline gives CDR1 LGHDT, CDR2 YNNKEL (reference sequence). CDR3 nucleotides: TGTGCCAGCAGCCAAGACGGGAGACTAGAGGGGATAGAGACCCAGTACTTC. Protein: CASSQDGRLEGIETQYF.

The sample holds a few counts of this clonotype. J is TRBJ2-7 and V is TRBV5-1, with TRBD1 as a possible D gene (6 bases). CDR1 and CDR2 from the germline V gene are SGHRS and YFSETQ. Trimming took 4 bases from V and 2 from J, leaving 19 bases between them. This CDR3 is 16 amino acids long. The CDR3 DNA follows: TGCGCCAGCAGCCATCCAACGGTAGGGACACCCTACGAGCAGTACTTC. It codes for CASSHPTVGTPYEQYF.

This clonotype was found once. The chain links TRBV20-1 to TRBJ2-1; 9 bases match TRBD2. Germline values: CDR1 DFQATT, CDR2 SNEGSKA (reference sequence). This CDR3 is built from 14 residues. With 5 bases clipped from V and 8 bases from J, the junction kept 10 bases outside the gene matches. The CDR3 is CSAFSGGSEDEQFF. The CDR3 nucleotides are TGCAGTGCTTTTAGCGGGGGCTCGGAGGATGAGCAGTTCTTC.

The gene calls are TRBV20-1 and TRBJ2-4; no reliable D call. The J call may be incorrect, as the DNA end agrees better with TRBJ2-5. Germline lookup yields CDR1 DFQATT and CDR2 SNEGSKA (reference sequence). The length of the CDR3 is 12 residues. The CDR3 region has the DNA TGCAGTGCTGGCGAGTTAGGGGAGACCCAGTACTTC. Protein sequence: CSAGELGETQYF.

This clonotype was detected only a few times. The V call is TRBV12-3 or TRBV12-4, the J call TRBJ1-2; D not resolved. Trimming left V 6 bases short and J 6 bases short, with 17 bases between. This CDR3 has 14 residues. DNA for the CDR3: TGTGCCAGCAGCAAAATCCTCCCCGGGCATGGCTACACCTTC. It is translated as CASSKILPGHGYTF.

This clonotype was seen repeatedly, ten times or more. The CDR3 bases are TGTGCCATCAGTGAGTCTGTTAACTATGGCTACACCTTC. Protein: CAISESVNYGYTF. The rearrangement links TRBV10-3 to TRBJ1-2; no clear D gene. From germline, CDR1 is ENHRY and CDR2 SYGVKD. The V and J ends lost 0 bases and 1 base respectively, with 3 bases between them. The CDR3 totals 13 residues.

The chain carries TRBV3-1 and TRBJ2-3; 13 bases are shared with TRBD2. Per germline, CDR1 LGHDT and CDR2 YNNKEL (reference sequence). The CDR3 runs to 15 residues. V was pared by 5 bases and J by 7 bases, with 6 bases of the junction left unmatched. The CDR3, as DNA: TGTGCCAGCAGCACGGGACTAGCGGGACGAAATACGCAGTATTTT. It specifies CASSTGLAGRNTQYF.

The chain uses TRBV20-1 and TRBJ1-1; no clear D gene. CDR1 is DFQATT and CDR2 is SNEGSKA in the germline V gene (reference sequence). Trimming cost V 3 bases and J 1 base, with 15 bases left between them. The CDR3 is 15 amino acids. Here the CDR3 DNA reads TGCAGTGCTAGGAAGTCGGGCAAAAGGAACACTGAAGCTTTCTTT. Its translation is CSARKSGKRNTEAFF.

This clonotype occurred a few times. The chain carries TRBV4-1 and TRBJ2-1; 14 positions match TRBD2. The J segment lost 1 base and the V segment lost 4 bases, leaving 12 bases of the junction unmatched. The CDR3 is 20 amino acids. Per germline, CDR1 MGHRA and CDR2 YSYEKL. The CDR3 region is CASSPWGGLAGVSSYNEQFF. The DNA of the CDR3 is TGCGCCAGCAGCCCTTGGGGGGGACTAGCGGGAGTATCTTCCTACAATGAGCAGTTCTTC.

The chain employs TRBV18 and TRBJ2-5, with D possibly being TRBD1 or TRBD2 (5 bases each). This CDR3 is built from 15 residues. From germline, CDR1 is KGHSH and CDR2 LQKENI. V lost 5 bases, J lost 3 bases, and 16 bases lay in between. CDR3 protein: CASSVTGGGEETQYF. CDR3 coding DNA: TGTGCCAGCTCAGTTACAGGAGGAGGTGAAGAGACCCAGTACTTC.

For the CDR3, the DNA is TGTGCCAGCAGCCAAGAAGAGGGGCGGAGCACAGATACGCAGTATTTT. Translation: CASSQEEGRSTDTQYF. The rearrangement joins TRBV3-1 to TRBJ2-3; D is tentatively TRBD1 or TRBD2 (5 bases each). The CDR3 extends over 16 amino acids. V shed 0 bases and J shed 0 bases, with 10 bases lying between them. Germline V gives CDR1 LGHDT, CDR2 YNNKEL (reference sequence).

The chain has TRBV3-1 and TRBJ1-1; 8 bases are a match to TRBD1. V was clipped by 5 bases and J by 4 bases; unmatched bases: 15. Germline loops: CDR1 LGHDT, CDR2 YNNKEL (reference sequence). This CDR3 is 17 amino acids long. The CDR3, as DNA: TGTGCCAGCAGCACCAGCGCCGGACAGGGTACGACCACTGAAGCTTTCTTT. Its translation: CASSTSAGQGTTTEAFF. Together with reference TRBV3-1 and TRBJ1-1, the CDR3 gives the full variable domain: DTAVSQTPKYLVTQMGNDKSIKCEQNLGHDTMYWYKQDSKKFLKIMFSYNNKELIINETVPNRFSPKSPDKAHLNLHINSLELGDSAVYFCASSTSAGQGTTTEAFFGQGTRLTVV.

This sequence joins TRBV5-1 and TRBJ2-1; no clear D gene. The V and J ends lost 2 bases and 8 bases respectively, with 14 bases between them. The CDR3 sequence is 14 residues long. Per germline, CDR1 SGHRS and CDR2 YFSETQ. CDR3 protein: CASSFGQPRDEQFF. The DNA of the CDR3 is TGCGCCAGCAGCTTTGGTCAACCACGGGATGAGCAGTTCTTC.

This rearrangement joins TRBV6-5 to TRBJ1-4; D is unclear. Germline CDR1 reads MNHEY; CDR2 reads SVGAGI. The CDR3 has 15 amino acids. V was shortened by 6 bases and J by 3 bases, with 14 bases between the two germline ends. CDR3 amino acids: CASRGWETANEKLFF. CDR3 sequence (DNA): TGTGCCAGCAGGGGCTGGGAGACGGCTAATGAAAAACTGTTTTTT.

In this sample, this clonotype turned up many times. The chain uses TRBV5-1 and TRBJ2-3; D unclear. The CDR3 sequence is 13 residues long. The V and J ends lost 1 base and 0 bases respectively, with 3 bases between them. Germline V gene lookup returns CDR1 SGHRS and CDR2 YFSETQ. CDR3 bases: TGCGCCAGCAGCTTGCCTAGCACAGATACGCAGTATTTT. Residues: CASSLPSTDTQYF.

This clonotype turned up a few times. V is TRBV29-1 and J is TRBJ1-4; D not certain. The germline V gene has CDR1 SQVTM and CDR2 ANQGSEA. V was trimmed by 6 bases and J by 0 bases, leaving 5 bases between them. This CDR3 spans 12 amino acids. This CDR3 reads CSVSATNEKLFF. In DNA form, the CDR3 reads TGCAGCGTATCCGCAACTAATGAAAAACTGTTTTTT.

This clonotype was seen a single time. V and J are TRBV12-3 or TRBV12-4 and TRBJ2-7, with 9 bases identical to TRBD2. Trimming took 8 bases from V and 4 from J; bases not matched to a gene: 6. This CDR3 has 13 residues. This CDR3 is CASRSSGVYEQYF. The CDR3 nucleotides are TGTGCCAGCCGGTCTAGCGGGGTGTACGAGCAGTACTTC.

The V call is TRBV5-1, the J call TRBJ2-1; 10 positions match TRBD2. From germline, CDR1 is SGHRS and CDR2 YFSETQ. The trim removed 4 bases at V and 7 bases at J, leaving 11 bases unmatched. The CDR3 sequence is 16 residues long. The CDR3 DNA reads TGCGCCAGCAGCACTACTACTAGCGGGACTTGGAATGAGCAGTTCTTC. This encodes CASSTTTSGTWNEQFF.

This sequence joins TRBV6-6 and TRBJ2-5, with TRBD2 identical over 10 bases. V lost 11 bases and J lost 3; bases outside the gene matches: 18. The CDR3 length is 17 residues. Germline loops: CDR1 MNHNY, CDR2 SVGAGI (reference sequence). CDR3: CAANPRFSGRNKETQYF. The CDR3 bases are TGTGCCGCGAACCCGCGGTTTAGCGGGAGGAACAAAGAGACCCAGTACTTC.

The chain joins TRBV20-1 to TRBJ2-3, with a weak D call TRBD1 (6 bases). This CDR3 is 13 amino acids long. V was clipped by 3 bases and J by 4 bases, with 11 bases between them. Germline loops: CDR1 DFQATT, CDR2 SNEGSKA (reference sequence). The CDR3 DNA is TGCAGTGCTAGTCGACAGGCAGCAGATACGCAGTATTTT. It translates to CSASRQAADTQYF.

A few counts support this clonotype. This chain uses TRBV29-1 with TRBJ2-2; weak D call: TRBD1 (6 bases). Germline CDR1 reads SQVTM; CDR2 reads ANQGSEA. V was clipped by 7 bases and J by 3 bases, with 12 bases between them. The CDR3 covers 13 residues. The CDR3 sequence is CSAWTADTGELFF. The DNA of the CDR3 is TGCAGCGCCTGGACAGCGGACACCGGGGAGCTGTTTTTT.

This sequence joins TRBV6-1 and TRBJ2-4, with no clear D. The end of the DNA aligns better with TRBJ2-7, so the J call may be wrong. CDR3 length: 12 residues. The germline V gene has CDR1 MNHNS and CDR2 SASEGT. The CDR3 DNA reads TGTGCCAGCAGGGACGGAATCTACGAGCAGTACTTC. Amino acids: CASRDGIYEQYF.

J is TRBJ1-2 and V is TRBV12-3 or TRBV12-4, with D hard to call. Trimming shortened V by 7 bases and J by 8 bases, and 14 bases separated the two germline ends. The CDR3 runs 12 residues. CDR3 region: CASTPGVEGYTF. CDR3 sequence (DNA): TGTGCCAGCACCCCCGGGGTCGAGGGCTACACCTTC.

The V call is TRBV5-1, the J call TRBJ1-2; D is perhaps TRBD1 (6 bases). Between the trimmed V and J ends, which lost 4 bases and 6 bases, there was a span of 10 bases. The CDR3 length is 12 residues. CDR1 and CDR2 from the germline V gene are SGHRS and YFSETQ. CDR3 in amino acids: CASSVQGDGYTF. The CDR3 nucleotides are TGCGCCAGCAGCGTACAGGGTGATGGCTACACCTTC.

The chain carries TRBV20-1 and TRBJ1-2, with D possibly TRBD1 on 5 matching bases. CDR3 size: 14 residues. The germline V gene has CDR1 DFQATT and CDR2 SNEGSKA (reference sequence). Trimming stripped 4 bases from V and 4 bases from J, with 16 bases between. DNA of the CDR3: TGCAGTGCTAAACCCCGGGACCGGGGCTATGGCTACACCTTC. Its protein product is CSAKPRDRGYGYTF.

This clonotype has a handful of counts. V gene TRBV12-3 or TRBV12-4 combines with J gene TRBJ1-5; no definite D call. This CDR3 contains 11 residues. Trimming pared 6 bases from V and 7 bases from J, leaving 7 bases between. For the CDR3, the DNA is TGTGCCAGCAGCGCCGCCCAGCCCCAGCATTTT. Translated: CASSAAQPQHF.

The gene calls are TRBV2 and TRBJ2-7, with 15 nucleotides matching TRBD2. Germline CDR1 is SNHLY and CDR2 is FYNNEI. The CDR3 spans 16 residues. V gave up 4 bases and J gave up 3 bases; unmatched junction bases: 4. CDR3 sequence: CASSGGLAGGNYEQYF. In nucleotides, the CDR3 is TGTGCCAGCAGTGGTGGACTAGCGGGGGGGAACTACGAGCAGTACTTC. Using reference TRBV2 and TRBJ2-7 for the parts outside the CDR3, the full variable domain is EPEVTQTPSHQVTQMGQEVILRCVPISNHLYFYWYRQILGQKVEFLVSFYNNEISEKSEIFDDQFSVERPDGSNFTLKIRSTKLEDSAMYFCASSGGLAGGNYEQYFGPGTRLTVT.